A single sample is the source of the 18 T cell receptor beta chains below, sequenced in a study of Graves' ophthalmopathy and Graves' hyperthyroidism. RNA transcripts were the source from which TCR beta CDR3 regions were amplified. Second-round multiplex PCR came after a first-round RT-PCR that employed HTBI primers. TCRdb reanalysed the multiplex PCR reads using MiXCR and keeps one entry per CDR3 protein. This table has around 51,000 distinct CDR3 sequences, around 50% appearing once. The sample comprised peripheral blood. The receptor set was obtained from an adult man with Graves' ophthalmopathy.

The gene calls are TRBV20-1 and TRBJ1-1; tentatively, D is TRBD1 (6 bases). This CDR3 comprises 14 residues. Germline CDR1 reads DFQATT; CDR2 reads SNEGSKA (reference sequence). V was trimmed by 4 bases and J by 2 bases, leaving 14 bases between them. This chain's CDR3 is CSAKKDRPNTEAFF. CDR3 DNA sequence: TGCAGTGCTAAAAAAGACAGGCCAAACACTGAAGCTTTCTTT.

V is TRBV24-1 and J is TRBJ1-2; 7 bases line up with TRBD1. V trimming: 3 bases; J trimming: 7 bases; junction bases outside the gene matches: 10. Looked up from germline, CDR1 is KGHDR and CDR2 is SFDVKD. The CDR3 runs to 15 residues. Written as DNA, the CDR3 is TGTGCCACCAGTGATGGGCTACAGGGGTGGGGTGGCTACACCTTC. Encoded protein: CATSDGLQGWGGYTF.

Here the CDR3 reads CASSLAGRRGNIQYF. CDR3 coding DNA: TGTGCCAGCAGCCTAGCGGGGAGGCGTGGAAACATTCAGTACTTC. This chain joins TRBV7-3 and TRBJ2-4, with 9 bases identical to TRBD2. Unmatched junction bases numbered 8, after V lost 5 bases and J lost 6 bases. This CDR3 is 15 amino acids long. Per germline, CDR1 SGHTA and CDR2 FQGTGA.

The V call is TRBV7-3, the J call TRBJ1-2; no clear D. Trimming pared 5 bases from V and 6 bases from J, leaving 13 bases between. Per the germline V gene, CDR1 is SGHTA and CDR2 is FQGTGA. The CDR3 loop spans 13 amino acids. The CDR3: CASSGNMGDGYTF. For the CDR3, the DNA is TGTGCCAGCAGCGGAAACATGGGTGATGGCTACACCTTC.

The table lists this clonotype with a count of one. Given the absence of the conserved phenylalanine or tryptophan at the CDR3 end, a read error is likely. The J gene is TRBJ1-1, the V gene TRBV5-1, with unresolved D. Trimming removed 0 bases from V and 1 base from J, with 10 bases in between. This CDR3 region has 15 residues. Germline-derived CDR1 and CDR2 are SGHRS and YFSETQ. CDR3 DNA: TGCGCCAGCAGCTTGGGGGCGCTCGGGAACACTGAAGCTTTCCTT. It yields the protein CASSLGALGNTEAFL.

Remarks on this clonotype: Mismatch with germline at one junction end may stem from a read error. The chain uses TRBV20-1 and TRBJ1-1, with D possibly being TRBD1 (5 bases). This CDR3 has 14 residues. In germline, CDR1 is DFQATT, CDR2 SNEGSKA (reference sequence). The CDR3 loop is CRARPTGDNTEAFF. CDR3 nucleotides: TGCAGAGCTAGACCCACGGGGGATAACACTGAAGCTTTCTTT.

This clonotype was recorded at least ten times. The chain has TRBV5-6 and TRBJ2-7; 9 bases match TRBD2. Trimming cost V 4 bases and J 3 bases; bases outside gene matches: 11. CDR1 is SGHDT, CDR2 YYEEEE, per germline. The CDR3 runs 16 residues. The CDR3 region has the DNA TGTGCCAGCAGCCCCCTGGTCGGACTAGCGCACTACGAGCAGTACTTC. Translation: CASSPLVGLAHYEQYF.

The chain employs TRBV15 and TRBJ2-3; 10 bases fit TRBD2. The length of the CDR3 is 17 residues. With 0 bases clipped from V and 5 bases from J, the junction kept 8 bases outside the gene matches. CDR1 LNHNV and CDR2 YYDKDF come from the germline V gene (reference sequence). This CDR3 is CATSRDRASGRLDTQYF. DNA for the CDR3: TGTGCCACCAGCAGAGATCGGGCTAGCGGGAGATTAGATACGCAGTATTTT.

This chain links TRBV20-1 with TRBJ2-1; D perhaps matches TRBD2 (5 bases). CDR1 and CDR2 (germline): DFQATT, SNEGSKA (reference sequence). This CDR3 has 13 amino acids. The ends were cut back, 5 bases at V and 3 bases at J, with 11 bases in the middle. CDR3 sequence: CSASRGFYNEQFF. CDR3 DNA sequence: TGCAGTGCTTCCCGGGGATTCTACAATGAGCAGTTCTTC.

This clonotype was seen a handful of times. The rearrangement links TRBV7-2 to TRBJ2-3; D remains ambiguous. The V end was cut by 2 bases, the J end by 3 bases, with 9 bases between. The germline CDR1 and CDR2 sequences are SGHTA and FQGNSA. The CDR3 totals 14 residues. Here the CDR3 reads CASSLPGVTDTQYF. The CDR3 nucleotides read TGTGCCAGCAGCTTACCTGGGGTTACAGATACGCAGTATTTT.

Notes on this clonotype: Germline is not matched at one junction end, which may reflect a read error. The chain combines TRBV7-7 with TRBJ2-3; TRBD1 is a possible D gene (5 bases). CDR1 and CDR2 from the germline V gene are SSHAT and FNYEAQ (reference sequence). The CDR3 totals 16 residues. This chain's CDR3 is CASSLGAGLGTDRQYF. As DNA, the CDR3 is TGTGCTAGCAGCTTAGGGGCCGGATTGGGCACAGATAGGCAGTATTTT.

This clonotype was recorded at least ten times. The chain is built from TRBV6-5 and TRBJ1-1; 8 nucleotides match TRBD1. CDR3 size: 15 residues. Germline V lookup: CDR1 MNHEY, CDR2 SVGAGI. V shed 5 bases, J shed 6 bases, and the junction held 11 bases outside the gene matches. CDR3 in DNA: TGTGCCAGCAGTCCAGGGGGCGCGTTATCCGCTGAAGCTTTCTTT. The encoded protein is CASSPGGALSAEAFF.

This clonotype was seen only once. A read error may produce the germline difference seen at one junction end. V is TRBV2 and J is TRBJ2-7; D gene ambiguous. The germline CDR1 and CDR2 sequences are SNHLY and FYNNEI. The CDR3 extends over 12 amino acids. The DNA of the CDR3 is TGTGCCACCAAGTTACGGGCCTACGAGCAATACTTC. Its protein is CATKLRAYEQYF.

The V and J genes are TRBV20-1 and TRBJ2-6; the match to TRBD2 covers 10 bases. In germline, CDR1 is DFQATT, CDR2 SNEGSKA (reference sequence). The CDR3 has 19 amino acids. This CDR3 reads CSSSSGSRGSRGGANVLTF. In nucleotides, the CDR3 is TGCAGCTCTTCTAGCGGGAGCAGAGGGTCCCGTGGTGGGGCCAACGTCCTGACTTTC.

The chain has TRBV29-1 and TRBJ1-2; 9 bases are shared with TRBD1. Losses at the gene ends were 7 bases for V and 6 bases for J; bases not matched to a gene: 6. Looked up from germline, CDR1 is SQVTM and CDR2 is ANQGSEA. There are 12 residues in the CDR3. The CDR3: CSASGQGHGYTF. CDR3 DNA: TGCAGCGCCTCGGGACAGGGACATGGCTACACCTTC.

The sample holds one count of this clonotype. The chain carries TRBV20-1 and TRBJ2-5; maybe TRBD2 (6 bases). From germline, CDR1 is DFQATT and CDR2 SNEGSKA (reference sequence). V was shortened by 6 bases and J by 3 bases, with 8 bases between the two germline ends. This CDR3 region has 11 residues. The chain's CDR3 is CSASGEETQYF. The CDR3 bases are TGCAGTGCGTCGGGGGAAGAGACCCAGTACTTC.

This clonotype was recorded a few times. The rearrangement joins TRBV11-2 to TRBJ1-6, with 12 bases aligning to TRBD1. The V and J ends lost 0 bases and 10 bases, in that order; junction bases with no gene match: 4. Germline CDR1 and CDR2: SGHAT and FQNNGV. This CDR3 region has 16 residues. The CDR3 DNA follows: TGTGCCAGCAGCTTAGATGGGGGACAGGGGGCATCACCCCTCCACTTT. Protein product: CASSLDGGQGASPLHF.

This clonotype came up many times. CDR3 loop: CASSAVGRNTEAFF. The CDR3, as DNA: TGTGCCAGCAGCGCAGTGGGTCGGAACACTGAAGCTTTCTTT. The V call is TRBV7-8, the J call TRBJ1-1; D call uncertain. The V end was cut by 5 bases, the J end by 1 base, with 11 bases between. CDR1 and CDR2 from the germline V gene are SGHVS and FQNEAQ. The CDR3 is 14 residues long.